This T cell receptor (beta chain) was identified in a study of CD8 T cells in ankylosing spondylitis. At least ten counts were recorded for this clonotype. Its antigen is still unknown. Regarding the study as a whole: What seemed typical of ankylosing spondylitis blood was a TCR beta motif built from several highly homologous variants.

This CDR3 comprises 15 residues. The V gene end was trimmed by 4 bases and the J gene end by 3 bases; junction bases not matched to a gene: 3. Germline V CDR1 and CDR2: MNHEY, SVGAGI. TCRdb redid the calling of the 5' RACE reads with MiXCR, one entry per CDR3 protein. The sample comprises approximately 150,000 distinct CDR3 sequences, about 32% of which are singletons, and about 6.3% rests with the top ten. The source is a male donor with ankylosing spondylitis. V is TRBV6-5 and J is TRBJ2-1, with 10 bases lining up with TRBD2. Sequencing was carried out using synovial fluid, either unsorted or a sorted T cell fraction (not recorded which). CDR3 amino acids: CASSLLAGSYNEQFF. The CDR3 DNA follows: TGTGCCAGCAGTTTACTAGCGGGGAGCTACAATGAGCAGTTCTTC.